The 22 T cell receptor beta chains presented below share a single source sample, sequenced in a study of cytomegalovirus exposure and HLA in healthy donors (dated by TCRdb to 2017 to 2019). Libraries were made using the immunoSEQ multiplex PCR assay. For the multiplex PCR, a mixture combining 60 forward primers for TCR Vbeta segments and 13 reverse primers for TCR Jbeta segments was used. TCRdb's version of the immuneACCESS table is confined to in-frame rearrangements and falls short of the full clone set. An unresolved V gene accounts for under half of the shortfall where checked; the remainder is of unknown origin. This sample comprises 200,000 to 250,000 clones, 70% to 90% of them detected only once. The top ten hold 1% to 1.5% of the sample. The sample taken for sequencing was PBMCs. The receptors here all came from a human donor in good health.

The chain is built from TRBV2 and TRBJ1-2; no clear D gene. Germline lookup yields CDR1 SNHLY and CDR2 FYNNEI. This CDR3 contains 17 residues. V was trimmed by 2 bases and J by 1 base, leaving 17 bases between them. CDR3 DNA sequence: TGTGCCAGCAGTGAATTCCTGACCGAGAACTATAACTATGGCTACACCTTC. As protein: CASSEFLTENYNYGYTF.

The chain links TRBV6-5 to TRBJ2-5; TRBD2 might be the D (6 bases). The CDR3 runs to 13 residues. Germline V CDR1 and CDR2: MNHEY, SVGAGI. Trimming shortened V by 7 bases and J by 3 bases, and 12 bases separated the two germline ends. CDR3 sequence: CASKEGPKETQYF. CDR3 bases: TGTGCCAGCAAGGAGGGACCTAAAGAGACCCAGTACTTC.

The chain employs TRBV7-8 and TRBJ2-1; TRBD1 matches at 8 bases. CDR3 length: 13 residues. Germline lookup yields CDR1 SGHVS and CDR2 FQNEAQ. V shed 5 bases and J 6 bases; nucleotides not matched to a gene: 3. CDR3: CASSTTGGNEQFF. In DNA form, the CDR3 reads TGTGCCAGCAGCACAACAGGGGGCAATGAGCAGTTCTTC.

The genes are TRBV5-1 and TRBJ1-1, with D perhaps TRBD1 (5 bases). Trimming removed 2 bases from V and 2 bases from J, with 16 bases in between. The CDR3 totals 16 residues. Germline loops: CDR1 SGHRS, CDR2 YFSETQ. CDR3 bases: TGCGCCAGCAGCTTAAGCTTCGCAGGGATTAACACTGAAGCTTTCTTT. It yields the protein CASSLSFAGINTEAFF.

This clone occurred a few times. This chain joins TRBV18 and TRBJ2-1; TRBD2 matches 16 bases. V dropped 0 bases and J dropped 5; count of bases not matched to a gene: 4. The germline CDR1 and CDR2 sequences are KGHSH and LQKENI. The CDR3 contains 18 residues. The CDR3 DNA is TGTGCCAGCTCACCACCGGGACTAGCGGGAGGGGCCCACAATGAGCAGTTCTTC. This codes for CASSPPGLAGGAHNEQFF.

V usage is TRBV20-1 and J usage is TRBJ2-1; no definite D call. The germline V and J ends were trimmed by 3 bases and 6 bases, with 3 bases remaining between them. The CDR3 has 10 residues. CDR1 is DFQATT, CDR2 SNEGSKA, per germline (reference sequence). The CDR3 loop reads CSASRNEQFF. The DNA for the CDR3 is TGCAGTGCTAGTCGCAATGAGCAGTTCTTC.

V usage is TRBV4-1 and J usage is TRBJ2-1; 10 bases are a match to TRBD2. Germline values: CDR1 MGHRA, CDR2 YSYEKL. The CDR3 consists of 16 residues. The trim removed 0 bases at V and 7 bases at J, leaving 6 bases unmatched. This CDR3 is CASSQDRSSGRNEQFF. The CDR3 region has the DNA TGCGCCAGCAGCCAAGATCGGTCTAGCGGGAGAAATGAGCAGTTCTTC.

The sample holds one count of this clone. Here the CDR3 reads CASSFSTLGTQYF. Written as DNA, the CDR3 is TGTGCCAGCAGCTTTTCGACTCTGGGGACCCAGTACTTC. V and J are TRBV7-2 and TRBJ2-5, with D unresolved. This CDR3 contains 13 residues. Germline V lookup: CDR1 SGHTA, CDR2 FQGNSA. Between the trimmed V and J ends, which lost 3 bases and 7 bases, there was a span of 12 bases.

The rearrangement joins TRBV7-2 to TRBJ2-3, with D tentatively TRBD1 (5 bases). The CDR3 spans 13 residues. Germline V gives CDR1 SGHTA, CDR2 FQGNSA. V was shortened by 5 bases and J by 3 bases, with 9 bases between the two germline ends. The CDR3 bases are TGTGCCAGCAGCCTGGGGCTGACAGATACGCAGTATTTT. It yields the protein CASSLGLTDTQYF. Based on the CDR3 plus reference TRBV7-2 and TRBJ2-3, the full variable domain is GAGVSQSPSNKVTEKGKDVELRCDPISGHTALYWYRQSLGQGLEFLIYFQGNSAPDKSGLPSDRFSAERTGGSVSTLTIQRTQQEDSAVYLCASSLGLTDTQYFGPGTRLTVL.

This clone was found once. This chain links TRBV29-1 with TRBJ1-1; a possible D gene is TRBD1 (5 bases). The CDR3 covers 13 residues. Trimming removed 5 bases from V and 1 base from J, with 11 bases in between. Germline CDR1 is SQVTM and CDR2 is ANQGSEA. CDR3 loop: CSVRLQENTEAFF. DNA of the CDR3: TGCAGCGTTCGATTACAGGAGAACACTGAAGCTTTCTTT.

CDR3 sequence: CASSLVAGLVETQYF. In DNA, the CDR3 is TGTGCCAGCAGCTTAGTTGCGGGACTTGTGGAGACCCAGTACTTC. The chain carries TRBV11-3 and TRBJ2-5; TRBD2 might be the D (6 bases). V shed 1 base and J shed 5 bases, with 14 bases lying between them. The CDR3 covers 15 residues. Per germline, CDR1 SGHNT and CDR2 YENEEA.

The chain employs TRBV7-9 and TRBJ2-5, with TRBD1 matching over 7 bases. V was clipped by 3 bases and J by 1 base; unmatched bases: 8. Germline V gene sequence: CDR1 SEHNR, CDR2 FQNEAQ (reference sequence). This CDR3 has 16 amino acids. CDR3 residues: CASSFQLRDSQETQYF. DNA for the CDR3: TGTGCCAGCAGCTTCCAGCTCCGGGACAGCCAAGAGACCCAGTACTTC. The variable domain in full, with the rest retrieved from reference TRBV7-9 and TRBJ2-5, is DTGVSQNPRHKITKRGQNVTFRCDPISEHNRLYWYRQTLGQGPEFLTYFQNEAQLEKSRLLSDRFSAERPKGSFSTLEIQRTEQGDSAMYLCASSFQLRDSQETQYFGPGTRLLVL.

There are a few counts of this clone. The rearrangement links TRBV28 to TRBJ2-7; 13 bases map to TRBD2. Trimming took 5 bases from V and 5 from J; bases not matched to a gene: 3. The CDR3 runs to 14 residues. Per the germline V gene, CDR1 is MDHEN and CDR2 is SYDVKM. The CDR3 nucleotides read TGTGCCAGCAGTAGGACTAGCGGGAGCCACGAGCAGTACTTC. This translates into CASSRTSGSHEQYF.

V gene TRBV19 combines with J gene TRBJ2-1; D perhaps matches TRBD2 (6 bases). CDR1 and CDR2 from the germline V gene are LNHDA and SQIVND (reference sequence). The CDR3 is made up of 17 amino acids. V lost 5 bases, J lost 5 bases, and 22 bases lay in between. For the CDR3, the DNA is TGTGCCAGTAGTTCGCAGTCGGGAGCGGCACACCACAATGAGCAGTTCTTC. This gives the protein CASSSQSGAAHHNEQFF.

This chain joins TRBV7-2 and TRBJ2-1; D unresolved. The germline CDR1 and CDR2 sequences are SGHTA and FQGNSA. This CDR3 is built from 15 residues. The V and J ends lost 5 bases and 5 bases respectively, with 16 bases between them. In nucleotides, the CDR3 is TGTGCCAGCAGCCCACTCCTGTCCGTGAACAATGAGCAGTTCTTC. Translated: CASSPLLSVNNEQFF.

This clone was recorded a few times. This chain joins TRBV5-6 and TRBJ2-2; 8 bases are shared with TRBD1. The V and J ends lost 2 bases and 3 bases, in that order; junction bases with no gene match: 6. CDR3 length: 16 residues. The germline CDR1 and CDR2 sequences are SGHDT and YYEEEE. The DNA of the CDR3 is TGTGCCAGCAGCTTTTTGGACAGGGTTTACACCGGGGAGCTGTTTTTT. Protein sequence: CASSFLDRVYTGELFF. The whole variable domain, filled in from reference TRBV5-6 and TRBJ2-2, reads DAGVTQSPTHLIKTRGQQVTLRCSPKSGHDTVSWYQQALGQGPQFIFQYYEEEERQRGNFPDRFSGHQFPNYSSELNVNALLLGDSALYLCASSFLDRVYTGELFFGEGSRLTVL.

This chain joins TRBV29-1 and TRBJ2-3; 9 positions match TRBD2. CDR3 length equals 15 residues. With 4 bases clipped from V and 0 bases from J, the junction kept 5 bases outside the gene matches. CDR1 is SQVTM, CDR2 ANQGSEA, per germline. DNA for the CDR3: TGCAGCGTTGGTGTTAGCGGGGGCAGCACAGATACGCAGTATTTT. This sequence encodes CSVGVSGGSTDTQYF.

The J gene is TRBJ2-3, the V gene TRBV18; a possible D gene is TRBD2 (7 bases). Trimming removed 3 bases at V and 4 bases at J, with 11 bases between. The length of the CDR3 is 14 residues. CDR1 is KGHSH and CDR2 is LQKENI in the germline V gene. CDR3: CASSPWGGADTQYF. The CDR3 DNA reads TGTGCCAGCTCACCCTGGGGGGGCGCAGATACGCAGTATTTT.

CDR3: CASRRGAGGPDEQFF. CDR3 DNA: TGTGCCAGCAGGAGGGGAGCGGGAGGGCCGGATGAGCAGTTCTTC. This chain links TRBV6-4 with TRBJ2-1; TRBD2 agrees at 10 bases. This CDR3 contains 15 residues. Germline CDR1 reads MRHNA; CDR2 reads SNTAGT. Trimming took 6 bases from V and 8 from J; bases not matched to a gene: 10.

This chain uses TRBV7-8 with TRBJ2-5; TRBD1 matches at 7 bases. CDR1 SGHVS and CDR2 FQNEAQ come from the germline V gene. This CDR3 contains 16 residues. Germline trimming cut 5 bases from V and 2 bases from J; bases unmatched to any gene: 11. This chain's CDR3 is CASSPYVPGQQETQYF. The CDR3, as DNA: TGTGCCAGCAGCCCATACGTCCCGGGACAGCAAGAGACCCAGTACTTC.

V and J are TRBV6-4 and TRBJ1-1, with 7 nucleotides matching TRBD1. V was clipped by 11 bases and J by 1 base; unmatched bases: 10. CDR3 length: 14 residues. CDR1 and CDR2 (germline): MRHNA, SNTAGT. The DNA of the CDR3 is TGTGCCGCAACAGGGGACAGACCGAACACTGAAGCTTTCTTT. Encoded protein: CAATGDRPNTEAFF.

The V call is TRBV9, the J call TRBJ2-2, with 9 bases aligning to TRBD1. J was trimmed by 3 bases and V by 2 bases; bases with no gene match: 5. CDR1 and CDR2 (germline): SGDLS, YYNGEE. The CDR3 loop spans 16 amino acids. CDR3 protein: CASSVTGTGYTGELFF. The CDR3 nucleotides are TGTGCCAGCAGCGTGACCGGGACAGGGTACACCGGGGAGCTGTTTTTT.